The rows below give T cell receptor beta chains drawn from one sample of a study of beta chain features in type 1 diabetes. Some clones are missing from TCRdb's copy, which holds only in-frame ones; the method was immunoSEQ multiplex PCR. The sample consists of roughly 610,000 clones, around 15% of them appearing once. The sequenced sample consisted of naive CD4+ T cells from blood. These receptors all come from a man younger than 35 in good health. The CDR3 runs from the conserved cysteine through the conserved F or W. The D gene is left open where the match is weak. The size of a clone is reported for some rows only, either as once, few or many, or as a class for expanded clones.

v_gene,j_gene,abundance,d_gene,CDR3nt,CDR3aa
TRBV9,TRBJ2-3,few,NA,TGTGCCAGCAGCGCTCAGGGCTTTAGCACAGATACGCAGTATTTT,CASSAQGFSTDTQYF
TRBV5-1,TRBJ2-3,NA,NA,TGCGCCAGCAGCCAGGGATCCGAGGGAAATACGCAGTATTTT,CASSQGSEGNTQYF
TRBV18,TRBJ2-5,NA,NA,TGTGCCAGCTCCCACGGTTCTCAAGAGACCCAGTACTTC,CASSHGSQETQYF
TRBV9,TRBJ1-1,few,NA,TGTGCCAGCAGCCTCGATGGTGAAGCTTTCTTT,CASSLDGEAFF
TRBV27,TRBJ1-2,NA,TRBD1,TGTGCCAGCAGCCGCGACGGGACAGGCGGATATGGCTACACCTTC,CASSRDGTGGYGYTF
TRBV20-1,TRBJ1-2,NA,NA,TGCAGTGCTAGTGCGGTTATCGGCTACACCTTC,CSASAVIGYTF
TRBV7-2,TRBJ2-7,few,TRBD2,TGTGCCAGCAGACCCACACTAGCGGGAGCCTACGAGCAGTACTTC,CASRPTLAGAYEQYF
TRBV7-9,TRBJ2-4,few,NA,TGTGCCAGCAGCTTACTTAGGGGGGATATAGCCAAAAACATTCAGTACTTC,CASSLLRGDIAKNIQYF
TRBV2,TRBJ1-5,NA,NA,TGTGCCAGCAGTGTCGGCAGATTCAATCAGCCCCAGCATTTT,CASSVGRFNQPQHF
TRBV4-3,TRBJ1-2,NA,TRBD1,TGCGCCAGCAGCCAAGATCAAACAGGGGGATATGGCTACACCTTC,CASSQDQTGGYGYTF
TRBV5-1,TRBJ1-1,few,NA,TGCGCCAGCAGCCGGACTATACAGGGAGGAACTGAAGCTTTCTTT,CASSRTIQGGTEAFF
TRBV5-1,TRBJ1-2,few,NA,TGCGCCAGCAGCTTGGAAGGGGTCGGTAACTATGGCTACACCTTC,CASSLEGVGNYGYTF
TRBV10-3,TRBJ2-4,few,TRBD2,TGTGCCACCGCCCCTGGCAGCGGGGAAGCCAAAAACATTCAGTACTTC,CATAPGSGEAKNIQYF
TRBV7-9,TRBJ1-1,few,NA,TGTGCCAGCACCCTTCAGTCGAACACTGAAGCTTTCTTT,CASTLQSNTEAFF
TRBV18,TRBJ2-1,NA,NA,TGTGCCAGCTCACCACTGCGAGGGGGGCCAGGTGAGCAGTTCTTC,CASSPLRGGPGEQFF
TRBV10-3,TRBJ2-7,few,TRBD1,TGTGCCATCAGGGACAGGTCAGGGCAGTACTTC,CAIRDRSGQYF
TRBV7-9,TRBJ1-1,few,NA,TGTGCCAGCAGCTTAGGTTACAGCCCGAACACTGAAGCTTTCTTT,CASSLGYSPNTEAFF
TRBV7-2,TRBJ2-5,NA,TRBD2,TGTGCCAGCAGCCGGCCGGGGGGGAGAGAAGAGACCCAGTACTTC,CASSRPGGREETQYF
TRBV4-2,TRBJ2-7,few,NA,TGTGCCAGCAGCCAAGAAGTGGCAAGGACTCCATACGAGCAGTACTTC,CASSQEVARTPYEQYF
TRBV25-1,TRBJ2-1,NA,NA,TGTGCCAGCAGTGAATATATCGAAGGGAATGAGCAGTTCTTC,CASSEYIEGNEQFF
TRBV4-2,TRBJ1-5,NA,NA,TGTGCCAGCAGCCAAGAGATGCGAGGTGGGGGCAATCAGCCCCAGCATTTT,CASSQEMRGGGNQPQHF
TRBV9,TRBJ2-6,NA,NA,TGTGCCAGCAGCGCTGTGGGCAGGGCTGCTTCTGGGGCCAACGTCCTGACTTTC,CASSAVGRAASGANVLTF
TRBV6-6,TRBJ2-7,NA,TRBD2,TGTGCCAGCAGTTACGGAGCTAGCGGGAGATACGAGCAGTACTTC,CASSYGASGRYEQYF
TRBV4-3,TRBJ1-1,NA,NA,TGCGCCAGCAGCCAAGACCGCGGGGCCCCAACGACTGAAGCTTTCTTT,CASSQDRGAPTTEAFF
TRBV11-1,TRBJ2-7,few,NA,TGTGCCAGCAGCTTAGCGACAGTCTACGAGCAGTACTTC,CASSLATVYEQYF
TRBV5-1,TRBJ2-1,few,NA,TGCGCCAGCGATGGGGGCGCCTACTCCTACAATGAGCAGTTCTTC,CASDGGAYSYNEQFF
TRBV7-3,TRBJ1-1,few,NA,TGTGCCAGCAGCAAGTCGAACACTGAAGCTTTCTTT,CASSKSNTEAFF
TRBV6-1,TRBJ2-5,few,TRBD1,TGTGCCAGCAGTGAACGACAGGGTGGTCGAGAGACCCAGTACTTC,CASSERQGGRETQYF
TRBV7-2,TRBJ1-1,few,NA,TGTGCCAGCAGCTTCGAGGGGGGTAGGACCACTGAAGCTTTCTTT,CASSFEGGRTTEAFF
TRBV7-9,TRBJ2-3,few,NA,TGTGCCAGCAGACCATCCCAGGGCAGGGCCACAGATACGCAGTATTTT,CASRPSQGRATDTQYF
TRBV19,TRBJ2-1,few,NA,TGTGCCACATCCTCCAGGGGATTAAGCAATGAGCAGTTCTTC,CATSSRGLSNEQFF
TRBV5-4,TRBJ1-6,few,NA,TGTGCCAGCAGCGTAGGACCGAGGATCCCGAATTCACCCCTCCACTTT,CASSVGPRIPNSPLHF
TRBV28,TRBJ2-7,NA,TRBD1,TGTGCCAGCAGTCCGGGACAGCCGGGCCACGAGCAGTACTTC,CASSPGQPGHEQYF
TRBV23-1,TRBJ1-5,NA,NA,TGCGCCAGCAGTCATGGTGGGAGCAATCAGCCCCAGCATTTT,CASSHGGSNQPQHF
TRBV10-3,TRBJ2-3,NA,NA,TGTGCCATCAGAACAACAGGGTCAGATACGCAGTATTTT,CAIRTTGSDTQYF
TRBV27,TRBJ1-2,few,NA,TGTGCCAGCAGTTTATCGGGAGTCTATGGCTACACCTTC,CASSLSGVYGYTF
TRBV2,TRBJ1-2,few,NA,TGTGCCAGAAACCGGGACCTAGGGGGCTACACCTTC,CARNRDLGGYTF
TRBV4-2,TRBJ2-7,few,NA,TGTGCCAGCAGCCAAGATGGAGGGTCTCCCTACGAGCAGTACTTC,CASSQDGGSPYEQYF
TRBV9,TRBJ1-1,NA,NA,TGTGCCAGCAGCACCCTGTTGAACACTGAAGCTTTCTTT,CASSTLLNTEAFF
TRBV5-4,TRBJ2-2,NA,TRBD1,TGTGCCAGCAGCTGGGACAGGACGAACACCGGGGAGCTGTTTTTT,CASSWDRTNTGELFF
TRBV29-1,TRBJ1-1,NA,NA,TGCAGCGGGGCCAGGGGCGGGGCAGTCCGTGACTTT,CSGARGGAVRDF
TRBV28,TRBJ2-1,few,NA,TGTGCCAGCAGTGTCCCCTGGGGCAGTAGCTCCTACAATGAGCAGTTCTTC,CASSVPWGSSSYNEQFF
TRBV19,TRBJ1-2,NA,TRBD1,TGTGCCAGTAACGAGGGGGCGCTTGGATATGGCTACACCTTC,CASNEGALGYGYTF
TRBV14,TRBJ2-2,few,NA,TGTGCCAGCAGCACGGATCTCAACACCGGGGAGCTGTTTTTT,CASSTDLNTGELFF
TRBV19,TRBJ2-1,few,TRBD2,TGTGCCAGTAGCGGGGGACTAGCCTCCTACAATGAGCAGTTCTTC,CASSGGLASYNEQFF
TRBV10-3,TRBJ2-5,NA,NA,TGTGCCATCAGTGCCGGTACAGAGACCCAGTACTTC,CAISAGTETQYF
TRBV12-2,TRBJ2-1,few,NA,TGTGCAAGTCGTTACCCCTTTAGCGGGAGGCCACCCGAGCAGTTCTTC,CASRYPFSGRPPEQFF
TRBV5-1,TRBJ2-5,few,NA,TGCGCCAGCAGCTTGATCACAGGGAAAGAGACCCAGTACTTC,CASSLITGKETQYF
TRBV15,TRBJ2-4,NA,NA,TGTGCCACCAGCACCGGGGATGCGGTTTCCAAAAACATTCAGTACTTC,CATSTGDAVSKNIQYF
TRBV4-3,TRBJ1-6,NA,NA,TGCGCCAGCAGCCAAGAGAGGCGAGGCGTTTCACCCCTCCACTTT,CASSQERRGVSPLHF
TRBV7-2,TRBJ2-5,NA,NA,TGTGCCAGCAGCTTGGGGCTACAAGAGACCCAGTACTTC,CASSLGLQETQYF
TRBV7-9,TRBJ1-1,NA,NA,TGTGCCAGCAGGTTCGGACAGCAGAACACTGAAGCTTTCTTT,CASRFGQQNTEAFF
TRBV5-1,TRBJ2-1,NA,TRBD2,TGCGCCAGCAGCAAGGGACTAGCGGGAGTGGGCGGCTACAATGAGCAGTTCTTC,CASSKGLAGVGGYNEQFF
TRBV7-2,TRBJ1-6,few,NA,TGTGCCAGCAGCTTAGCAGCCCTCCACTTT,CASSLAALHF
TRBV12-2,TRBJ1-1,few,NA,TGTGCAAGTCGCCACCACAGGGAGTTTGCAGCTTTCTTT,CASRHHREFAAFF
TRBV7-8,TRBJ2-7,NA,NA,TGTGCCAGCAGCTTTGCGGTTAGCTCCTACGAGCAGTACTTC,CASSFAVSSYEQYF
TRBV6-5,TRBJ1-3,NA,NA,TGTGCCAGCAGTTACTCCGACAGAAATGGAAACACCATATATTTT,CASSYSDRNGNTIYF
TRBV30,TRBJ1-5,few,NA,TGTGCCTGGAGGCCACCATGGACAGCCAGCAATCAGCCCCAGCATTTT,CAWRPPWTASNQPQHF
TRBV28,TRBJ2-7,NA,NA,TGTGCCAGCAGTGAATACTACGAGCAGTACTTC,CASSEYYEQYF